Below are 7 T cell receptor beta chains sequenced from a single sample in a study of tissue T cells after allogeneic stem cell transplantation. The data were produced by immunoSEQ multiplex PCR, yet TCRdb's version contains in-frame clones alone and is incomplete. The repertoire holds fewer than 600 clones, with roughly three quarters as singletons. The sequencing used ileal tissue, collected at autopsy. The origin of the receptors is a female patient aged 18 to 49 with steroid-refractory graft-versus-host disease after an allogeneic stem cell transplant. A share of the T cells may be of graft donor origin.

There are a few counts of this clone. CDR3 coding DNA: TGTGCCAGCAGCCTCAGGGCCAACTATGGCTACACCTTC. Its translation: CASSLRANYGYTF. The J gene is TRBJ1-2, the V gene TRBV12-3 or TRBV12-4, with D possibly being TRBD1 (5 bases). V gave up 6 bases and J gave up 2 bases, with 10 bases separating them. The CDR3 covers 13 residues.

The chain is built from TRBV4-1 and TRBJ2-1, with 7 bases aligning to TRBD2. The junction had 10 bases not matched to a gene; V was cut back by 1 base and J by 4 bases. Per the germline V gene, CDR1 is MGHRA and CDR2 is YSYEKL. CDR3 size: 17 residues. This CDR3 reads CASSQGRILAKYNEQFF. CDR3 in DNA: TGCGCCAGCAGCCAAGGACGAATACTAGCGAAGTACAATGAGCAGTTCTTC.

This clone was recorded a few times. The CDR3: CASSTRAAEAFF. The CDR3 nucleotides are TGTGCCAGCAGTACCAGGGCGGCTGAAGCTTTCTTT. The chain combines TRBV6-6 with TRBJ1-1; D is possibly TRBD1 (5 bases). The germline V gene encodes CDR1 MNHNY and CDR2 SVGAGI (reference sequence). Deletions cut 5 bases from V and 6 bases from J, with 10 bases between. The CDR3 spans 12 residues.

This clone was counted once. The chain carries TRBV6-5 and TRBJ1-2; 7 positions agree with TRBD1. Germline CDR1 reads MNHEY; CDR2 reads SVGAGI. CDR3 length equals 14 residues. V shed 4 bases, J shed 8 bases, and the junction held 10 bases outside the gene matches. CDR3 region: CASSFRQGGYGYTF. CDR3 DNA: TGTGCCAGCAGTTTTAGACAGGGCGGTTACGGCTACACCTTC.

In this sample, this clone turned up a few times. The chain uses TRBV4-2 and TRBJ1-2; D not resolved. V was clipped by 1 base and J by 2 bases, with 17 bases between them. The CDR3 totals 17 residues. CDR1 and CDR2 (germline): LGHNA, YNFKEQ. The CDR3 coding sequence is TGTGCCAGCAGCCAAGCTGAAGTGATGGCTGCAAACTATGGCTACACCTTC. This codes for CASSQAEVMAANYGYTF.

The V call is TRBV29-1, the J call TRBJ2-3, with D possibly TRBD1 on 7 matching bases. The CDR3 contains 13 residues. Germline lookup yields CDR1 SQVTM and CDR2 ANQGSEA. With 3 bases removed from V and 3 bases from J, the gap between germline ends came to 10 bases. The CDR3 sequence: CSVDRGDTDTQYF. The CDR3, as DNA: TGCAGCGTTGACAGGGGGGATACAGATACGCAGTATTTT.

J is TRBJ2-3 and V is TRBV5-1, with 7 bases matching TRBD1. This CDR3 has 16 amino acids. The V segment lost 2 bases and the J segment 0 bases; nucleotides outside the gene matches: 6. The germline V gene encodes CDR1 SGHRS and CDR2 YFSETQ. The CDR3 is CASSFYRGLSTDTQYF. Written as DNA, the CDR3 is TGCGCCAGCAGCTTTTACAGGGGCCTCAGCACAGATACGCAGTATTTT. The whole variable domain, remainder taken from reference TRBV5-1 and TRBJ2-3, is KAGVTQTPRYLIKTRGQQVTLSCSPISGHRSVSWYQQTPGQGLQFLFEYFSETQRNKGNFPGRFSGRQFSNSRSEMNVSTLELGDSALYLCASSFYRGLSTDTQYFGPGTRLTVL.